This T cell receptor (beta chain) was captured by sequencing in a study of OX40 agonist ivuxolimab in advanced cancers. Looking at the study overall: Dose-escalation patients' cancers were hepatocellular carcinoma, melanoma, renal cell or head and neck cancer.

With V trimmed by 5 bases and J by 5 bases, 6 bases remained unmatched. Germline V gene lookup returns CDR1 MNHEY and CDR2 SVGAGI. This CDR3 has 14 residues. The repertoire was sequenced with immunoSEQ multiplex PCR; TCRdb's copy has only in-frame clones and lacks some. The sample records about 70,000 clones, about 90% being singletons. Sequencing was performed on CD4+ or CD8+ T cells sorted from blood, taken in a trial of the OX40 agonist ivuxolimab. The source is an adult with an advanced solid tumor such as melanoma, head and neck, liver or kidney cancer. V is TRBV6-5 and J is TRBJ2-7; TRBD1 matches 10 bases. CDR3: CASSGTGVKHEQYF. DNA for the CDR3: TGTGCCAGCAGTGGGACAGGGGTTAAGCACGAGCAGTACTTC.